This TCR beta chain was found in a study of T cell responses to AZD1222 COVID-19 vaccine. Turning to this clone: Its antigen is not known.

Germline loops: CDR1 LNHDA, CDR2 SQIVND (reference sequence). V gave up 5 bases and J gave up 7 bases, with 9 bases separating them. The CDR3 sequence is 12 residues long. Measured with immunoSEQ multiplex PCR; TCRdb has only the in-frame clones, and not every one. The sample yields more than 100,000 clones, around 90% seen once. Study results and limitations: Donors, mostly white British, included more females; clonal diversity was possibly underestimated.

Both about-4-week and about-12-week second-dose recipients were combined. The TCR originated in an adult who received the AZD1222 COVID-19 vaccine. Material: peripheral blood, obtained 28 days after the second AZD1222 dose. This rearrangement joins TRBV19 to TRBJ1-5, with D unclear. Here the CDR3 DNA reads TGTGCCAGTAGTGTTACGGAGCAGCCCCAGCATTTT. It is translated as CASSVTEQPQHF.